Here is one TCR beta chain with its context. This sample is part of a study of cytomegalovirus exposure and HLA in healthy donors. Study-level information: Roughly 180 million T cells yielded approximately 100 million unique TCR beta sequences, as an earlier analysis found.

Germline V gene data show CDR1 as LNHDA and CDR2 as SQIVND (reference sequence). The CDR3 is 15 amino acids. The germline V and J ends were trimmed by 7 bases and 4 bases, with 16 bases remaining between them. The PCR employed 60 Vbeta primers together with 13 Jbeta primers. Using immunoSEQ multiplex PCR, the repertoire was profiled, and TCRdb retains in-frame clones only, with some absent. The table lists over 100,000 clones. The receptor was derived from a middle-aged woman in good health and CMV-seropositive. J is TRBJ2-2 and V is TRBV19, with D perhaps TRBD1 (5 bases). Material: PBMCs. CDR3 in amino acids: CASIVGAGSTGELFF. The CDR3 DNA follows: TGTGCCAGTATTGTTGGGGCAGGTAGCACCGGGGAGCTGTTTTTT.